In its sample, the clone carrying this T cell receptor beta chain was seen a few times. The CDR3 runs 14 residues. Germline-derived CDR1 and CDR2 are SGHNT and YENEEA. V shed 7 bases and J 3 bases; nucleotides not matched to a gene: 4. This record belongs to a study of blood T cells in healthy people across ages. Isolation per sample recovered at least 6 million PBMCs. Together with a sample-barcoded 5' primer, a J-beta primer mix was included in a second PCR lasting about 7 to 11 cycles. TCRdb reprocessed the 5' RACE reads via MiXCR and lists one record per CDR3 protein. The sample lists 700,000 or so distinct CDR3 sequences; roughly 43% were seen once.

The chain combines TRBV11-3 with TRBJ2-1; 9 bases fit TRBD1. Sequencing was carried out using blood. This sequence originates from a man of 80 years or more in good health. In nucleotides, the CDR3 is TGTGCCAGCACCAAGACAGGGGGCTACAATGAGCAGTTCTTC. As protein: CASTKTGGYNEQFF.